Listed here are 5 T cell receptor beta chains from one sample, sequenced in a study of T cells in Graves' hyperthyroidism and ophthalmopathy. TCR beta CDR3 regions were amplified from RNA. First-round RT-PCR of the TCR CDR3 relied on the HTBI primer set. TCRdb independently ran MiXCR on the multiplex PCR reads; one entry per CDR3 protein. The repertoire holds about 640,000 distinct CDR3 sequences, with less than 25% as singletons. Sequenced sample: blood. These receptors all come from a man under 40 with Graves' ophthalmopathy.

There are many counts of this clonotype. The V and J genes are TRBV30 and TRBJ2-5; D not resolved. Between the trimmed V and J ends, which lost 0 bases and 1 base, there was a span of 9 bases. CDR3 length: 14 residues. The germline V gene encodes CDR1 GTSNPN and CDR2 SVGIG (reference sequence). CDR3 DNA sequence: TGTGCCTGGAGTGTCCTTGGAAGCCAAGAGACCCAGTACTTC. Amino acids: CAWSVLGSQETQYF. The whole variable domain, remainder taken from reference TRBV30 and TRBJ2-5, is SQTIHQWPATLVQPVGSPLSLECTVEGTSNPNLYWYRQAAGRGLQLLFYSVGIGQISSEVPQNLSASRPQDRQFILSSKKLLLSDSGFYLCAWSVLGSQETQYFGPGTRLLVL.

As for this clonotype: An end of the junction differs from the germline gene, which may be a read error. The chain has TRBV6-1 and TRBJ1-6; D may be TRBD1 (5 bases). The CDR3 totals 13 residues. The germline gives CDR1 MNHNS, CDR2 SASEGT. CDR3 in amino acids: CANSARDFSPLHF. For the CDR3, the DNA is TGTGCCAACAGTGCCAGGGACTTTTCACCCCTCCACTTT.

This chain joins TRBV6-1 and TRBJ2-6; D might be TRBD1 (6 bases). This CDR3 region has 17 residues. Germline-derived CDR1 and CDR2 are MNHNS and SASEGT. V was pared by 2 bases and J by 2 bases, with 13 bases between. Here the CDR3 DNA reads TGTGCCAGCAGTGAATTACGGACAGTAACTGGGGCCAACGTCCTGACTTTC. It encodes CASSELRTVTGANVLTF.

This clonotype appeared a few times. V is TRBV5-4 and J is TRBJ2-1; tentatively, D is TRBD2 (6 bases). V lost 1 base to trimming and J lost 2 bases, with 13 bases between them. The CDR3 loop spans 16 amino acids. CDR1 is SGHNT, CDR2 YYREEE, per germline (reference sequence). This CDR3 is CASSLRGWRAYNEQFF. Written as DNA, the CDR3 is TGTGCCAGCAGCTTGAGGGGTTGGAGGGCCTACAATGAGCAGTTCTTC.

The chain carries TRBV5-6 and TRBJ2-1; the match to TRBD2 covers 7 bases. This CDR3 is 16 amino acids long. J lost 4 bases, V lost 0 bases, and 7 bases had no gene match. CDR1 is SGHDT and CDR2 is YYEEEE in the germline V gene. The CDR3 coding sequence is TGTGCCAGCAGCTTGGGGGCTAGCGGTTTATACAATGAGCAGTTCTTC. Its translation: CASSLGASGLYNEQFF. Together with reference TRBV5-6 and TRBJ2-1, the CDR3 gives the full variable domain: DAGVTQSPTHLIKTRGQQVTLRCSPKSGHDTVSWYQQALGQGPQFIFQYYEEEERQRGNFPDRFSGHQFPNYSSELNVNALLLGDSALYLCASSLGASGLYNEQFFGPGTRLTVL.